The 27 T cell receptor beta chains below all came from one sample that was sequenced in a study of brain T cells in children with intractable seizures. The time point here: blood from clinic visit 5 months post-surgery; TSC patient then seizure free. The protocol was immunoSEQ multiplex PCR, while the TCRdb copy is restricted to in-frame clones and leaves out a portion. The data contain around 340,000 clones, more than 85% of them singletons. The material sequenced was peripheral blood, taken 5 to 6 months after surgery. The receptor source for this set is a boy under three years old with tuberous sclerosis and intractable seizures.

The rearrangement links TRBV6-2 or TRBV6-3 to TRBJ2-3; 10 bases are a match to TRBD2. Losses at the gene ends were 2 bases for V and 1 base for J; bases not matched to a gene: 0. This CDR3 comprises 15 residues. CDR1 and CDR2 from the germline V gene are MNHEY and SVGEGT. CDR3 loop: CASSYTSGGTDTQYF. The CDR3 DNA sequence: TGTGCCAGCAGTTACACTAGCGGGGGCACAGATACGCAGTATTTT.

V usage is TRBV10-3 and J usage is TRBJ2-3; 8 positions match TRBD2. CDR1 is ENHRY, CDR2 SYGVKD, per germline. The J segment lost 4 bases and the V segment lost 6 bases, leaving 6 bases of the junction unmatched. The CDR3 runs to 14 residues. Here the CDR3 reads CAIRAGADADTQYF. The CDR3 DNA sequence: TGTGCCATCAGAGCGGGGGCCGACGCAGATACGCAGTATTTT.

This clone was detected only once. The chain combines TRBV7-8 with TRBJ2-2; 14 bases map to TRBD2. The germline V gene has CDR1 SGHVS and CDR2 FQNEAQ. CDR3 length: 18 residues. V shed 5 bases and J 4 bases; nucleotides not matched to a gene: 9. The CDR3 DNA reads TGTGCCAGCAGCCAGGGACTAGCGGGAGCCTCGGGCACCGGGGAGCTGTTTTTT. This gives the protein CASSQGLAGASGTGELFF.

The rearrangement uses TRBV6-2 or TRBV6-3 and TRBJ2-1; the match to TRBD2 covers 11 bases. In germline, CDR1 is MNHEY, CDR2 SVGEGT. V shed 0 bases, J shed 1 base, and the junction held 5 bases outside the gene matches. CDR3 length: 18 amino acids. CDR3 sequence: CASSYSLGTSGSYNEQFF. The CDR3 DNA sequence: TGTGCCAGCAGTTACTCCTTAGGGACTAGCGGTTCCTACAATGAGCAGTTCTTC.

V and J are TRBV18 and TRBJ2-7; 8 bases are shared with TRBD1. This CDR3 spans 17 amino acids. The J segment lost 9 bases and the V segment lost 3 bases, leaving 19 bases of the junction unmatched. CDR1 and CDR2 from the germline V gene are KGHSH and LQKENI. CDR3 sequence reads: CASSPPPWTGSRVGQYF. The CDR3 DNA follows: TGTGCCAGCTCACCGCCCCCCTGGACAGGGAGCAGGGTAGGGCAGTACTTC.

The rearrangement links TRBV6-4 to TRBJ1-2; tentatively, D is TRBD1 (5 bases). There are 13 residues in the CDR3. The germline V gene encodes CDR1 MRHNA and CDR2 SNTAGT. V was clipped by 6 bases and J by 8 bases, with 16 bases between them. The CDR3 region has the DNA TGTGCCAGCAGACTAGGGGTTCGGAGGGGCTACACCTTC. This codes for CASRLGVRRGYTF.

This rearrangement joins TRBV4-1 to TRBJ1-1, with D possibly TRBD1 on 5 matching bases. Germline lookup yields CDR1 MGHRA and CDR2 YSYEKL. The CDR3 length is 16 residues. V was pared by 0 bases and J by 5 bases, with 16 bases between. This CDR3 reads CASSQDWAGRGTEAFF. CDR3 sequence (DNA): TGCGCCAGCAGCCAAGATTGGGCAGGGCGTGGAACTGAAGCTTTCTTT.

The gene calls are TRBV4-1 and TRBJ2-4, with 7 bases identical to TRBD1. V shed 4 bases, J shed 8 bases, and the junction held 8 bases outside the gene matches. CDR3 size: 14 residues. Germline V gene lookup returns CDR1 MGHRA and CDR2 YSYEKL. CDR3 amino acids: CASSPIGTADIQYF. The CDR3 DNA sequence: TGCGCCAGCAGCCCGATCGGGACAGCGGACATTCAGTACTTC.

V usage is TRBV25-1 and J usage is TRBJ2-1; no definite D call. The CDR3 runs to 16 residues. V was cut by 4 bases and J by 4 bases, with 17 bases left in between. Germline V gene lookup returns CDR1 MGHDK and CDR2 SYGVNS. CDR3 region: CASSAPKAPTYNEQFF. CDR3 nucleotide sequence: TGTGCCAGCAGTGCCCCAAAAGCGCCTACTTACAATGAGCAGTTCTTC.

The chain recombines TRBV27 with TRBJ2-1, with 10 bases fitting TRBD1. This CDR3 contains 17 residues. Trimming at V came to 0 bases and at J to 3 bases, leaving 5 bases not matched to a gene. Germline V gene lookup returns CDR1 MNHEY and CDR2 SMNVEV (reference sequence). The CDR3 here is CASSLSGRTGGYNEQFF. DNA of the CDR3: TGTGCCAGCAGTTTATCGGGGAGGACAGGGGGCTACAATGAGCAGTTCTTC.

This clone has just a few counts. The CDR3 nucleotides read TGTGCCACCAGCCAAGGGACAGGGCTTGGCACAGATACGCAGTATTTT. Protein product: CATSQGTGLGTDTQYF. This chain links TRBV15 with TRBJ2-3; TRBD1 aligns across 9 bases. V dropped 5 bases and J dropped 1; count of bases not matched to a gene: 7. Germline V gene data show CDR1 as LNHNV and CDR2 as YYDKDF (reference sequence). The CDR3 totals 16 residues.

The chain employs TRBV9 and TRBJ2-3, with D hard to call. CDR3 length equals 15 residues. CDR1 and CDR2 (germline): SGDLS, YYNGEE. Trimming left V 0 bases short and J 0 bases short, with 8 bases between. The CDR3 loop reads CASSVGDPSTDTQYF. In DNA, the CDR3 is TGTGCCAGCAGCGTAGGGGATCCTAGCACAGATACGCAGTATTTT.

The chain joins TRBV5-1 to TRBJ1-1; D might be TRBD1 (6 bases). V was pared by 4 bases and J by 4 bases, with 20 bases between. The germline V gene encodes CDR1 SGHRS and CDR2 YFSETQ. This CDR3 has 16 amino acids. The CDR3 region is CASSPGLRGSFTEAFF. The CDR3 nucleotides are TGCGCCAGCAGCCCGGGCCTCAGGGGCTCTTTCACTGAAGCTTTCTTT.

This chain uses TRBV5-1 with TRBJ2-5; D gene unclear. CDR1 SGHRS and CDR2 YFSETQ come from the germline V gene. This CDR3 contains 11 residues. Deletions cut 5 bases from V and 2 bases from J, with 4 bases between. CDR3 amino acids: CASRSQETQYF. In nucleotides, the CDR3 is TGCGCCAGCAGGTCGCAAGAGACCCAGTACTTC.

This chain links TRBV6-5 with TRBJ2-7; D uncertain. Between the trimmed V and J ends, which lost 10 bases and 2 bases, there was a span of 12 bases. The CDR3 loop spans 12 amino acids. Looked up from germline, CDR1 is MNHEY and CDR2 is SVGAGI. The CDR3 nucleotides are TGTGCCACCTCTGAGTCCCCCTACGAGCAGTACTTC. The encoded protein is CATSESPYEQYF.

The chain has TRBV2 and TRBJ1-1; maybe TRBD1 (5 bases). Germline CDR1 reads SNHLY; CDR2 reads FYNNEI. The CDR3 loop spans 11 amino acids. Trimming cost V 6 bases and J 5 bases, with 7 bases left between them. The CDR3 loop reads CASSWGTEAFF. The CDR3 DNA reads TGTGCCAGCAGCTGGGGGACTGAAGCTTTCTTT.

The chain joins TRBV6-5 to TRBJ1-2, with a weak D call TRBD1 (5 bases). The V and J ends lost 0 bases and 7 bases respectively, with 9 bases between them. CDR1 MNHEY and CDR2 SVGAGI come from the germline V gene. This CDR3 has 13 residues. CDR3 amino acids: CASSYSKGFGYTF. The CDR3 nucleotides are TGTGCCAGCAGTTACTCGAAGGGGTTTGGCTACACCTTC.

This clone has more than one count but fewer than ten. This chain connects TRBV10-1 to TRBJ1-5, with D maybe TRBD1 (6 bases). Germline loops: CDR1 WNHNN, CDR2 SYGVQD (reference sequence). The germline V and J ends were trimmed by 5 bases and 1 base, with 12 bases remaining between them. This CDR3 region has 15 residues. Written as DNA, the CDR3 is TGCGCCAGCAGTCCTTTGGACAGAAGCAATCAGCCCCAGCATTTT. It translates to CASSPLDRSNQPQHF.

This chain joins TRBV30 and TRBJ1-1; D not resolved. The CDR3 covers 11 residues. Per the germline V gene, CDR1 is GTSNPN and CDR2 is SVGIG (reference sequence). Trimming shortened V by 2 bases and J by 6 bases, and 7 bases separated the two germline ends. The CDR3 region is CAWSTSSEAFF. The DNA of the CDR3 is TGTGCCTGGAGTACATCTTCTGAAGCTTTCTTT.

CDR3 nucleotides: TGTGCCAGCAGTTCGTATAATGAAAAACTGTTTTTT. It is translated as CASSSYNEKLFF. V is TRBV27 and J is TRBJ1-4; the D is unclear. This CDR3 has 12 amino acids. The V gene lost 4 bases and the J gene lost 4 bases, with 4 bases spanning the gap. Germline CDR1 MNHEY, CDR2 SMNVEV (reference sequence).

This chain connects TRBV30 to TRBJ2-5, with 8 bases identical to TRBD1. The CDR3 spans 16 residues. V lost 2 bases and J lost 2; bases outside the gene matches: 10. Germline lookup yields CDR1 GTSNPN and CDR2 SVGIG (reference sequence). The CDR3 DNA follows: TGTGCCTGGAGTCCGGGGAGACAGGGGCGGCAAGAGACCCAGTACTTC. This translates into CAWSPGRQGRQETQYF.

The rearrangement links TRBV24-1 to TRBJ1-5; no reliable D call. The germline V gene encodes CDR1 KGHDR and CDR2 SFDVKD. This CDR3 contains 14 residues. Trimming left V 4 bases short and J 3 bases short, with 9 bases between. The CDR3 DNA reads as TGTGCCACCAGTGACAGGAGGCCCAATCAGCCCCAGCATTTT. This gives the protein CATSDRRPNQPQHF.

The chain couples TRBV7-8 to TRBJ1-5; TRBD1 aligns across 7 bases. Germline V gene sequence: CDR1 SGHVS, CDR2 FQNEAQ. This CDR3 has 14 amino acids. The junction had 5 bases not matched to a gene; V was cut back by 5 bases and J by 4 bases. The CDR3 sequence is CASSPTGWNQPQHF. The CDR3 nucleotides read TGTGCCAGCAGCCCGACAGGGTGGAATCAGCCCCAGCATTTT.

The chain links TRBV30 to TRBJ1-6, with D perhaps TRBD1 (6 bases). Germline values: CDR1 GTSNPN, CDR2 SVGIG (reference sequence). The CDR3 covers 16 residues. V dropped 6 bases and J dropped 4 bases, with 19 bases sitting between them. CDR3 sequence reads: CACPGRGGNYNSPLHF. The CDR3 region has the DNA TGTGCCTGTCCCGGGAGGGGGGGCAATTATAATTCACCCCTCCACTTT.

This chain links TRBV19 with TRBJ1-2; 8 bases agree with TRBD1. CDR3 size: 15 residues. V lost 6 bases and J lost 3; bases outside the gene matches: 9. Looked up from germline, CDR1 is LNHDA and CDR2 is SQIVND (reference sequence). The CDR3 spells CASRRTGQFHYGYTF. CDR3 nucleotides: TGTGCCAGTAGGCGGACAGGGCAATTCCACTATGGCTACACCTTC. The variable domain in full, with the rest retrieved from reference TRBV19 and TRBJ1-2, is DGGITQSPKYLFRKEGQNVTLSCEQNLNHDAMYWYRQDPGQGLRLIYYSQIVNDFQKGDIAEGYSVSREKKESFPLTVTSAQKNPTAFYLCASRRTGQFHYGYTFGSGTRLTVV.

This rearrangement joins TRBV28 to TRBJ2-2; D tentatively fits TRBD1 or TRBD2 (5 bases each). CDR1 is MDHEN and CDR2 is SYDVKM in the germline V gene. Trimming cost V 8 bases and J 3 bases, with 10 bases left between them. The CDR3 spans 13 residues. The CDR3 reads CASGTEDTGELFF. The CDR3 DNA sequence: TGTGCCAGCGGGACGGAAGACACCGGGGAGCTGTTTTTT.

The V and J genes are TRBV7-9 and TRBJ2-7; a weak D match, TRBD2 (6 bases). The CDR3 has 14 residues. V shed 5 bases and J shed 7 bases, with 18 bases lying between them. CDR1 and CDR2 from the germline V gene are SEHNR and FQNEAQ (reference sequence). DNA for the CDR3: TGTGCCAGCAGCCTGGACACGCTGGAGGGGGAGCAGTACTTC. Translation gives CASSLDTLEGEQYF.